These 25 T cell receptor beta chains originate from one sample sequenced in a study of shared clonotypes between healthy human individuals. Using immunoSEQ multiplex PCR, the repertoire was profiled, and TCRdb retains in-frame clones only, with some absent. Of over a million clones in the sample, about three quarters were seen once. Specimen: memory CD4+ T cells sorted from blood. Described subset: CD45RA-negative fraction. The receptor source for this set is a man between 18 and 35 years old in good health.

As concerns this clone: The same CDR3 is also encoded by other DNA sequences in this sample. V and J are TRBV19 and TRBJ2-6; D ambiguous. CDR1 LNHDA and CDR2 SQIVND come from the germline V gene (reference sequence). This CDR3 is 13 amino acids long. V dropped 3 bases and J dropped 0 bases, with 0 bases sitting between them. CDR3 in DNA: TGTGCCAGTAGTATCTCTGGGGCCAACGTCCTGACTTTC. Translating gives CASSISGANVLTF.

The CDR3 loop reads CASRKNEKLFF. CDR3 bases: TGTGCCAGCAGAAAGAATGAAAAACTGTTTTTT. The chain is built from TRBV6-1 and TRBJ1-4; D not resolved. This CDR3 comprises 11 residues. Trimming cost V 6 bases and J 5 bases, with 4 bases left between them. Germline CDR1 MNHNS, CDR2 SASEGT.

CDR3: CASTTSSGTETYEQYF. In DNA form, the CDR3 reads TGTGCCAGCACCACTTCGTCCGGGACAGAAACCTACGAGCAGTACTTC. The chain combines TRBV21-1 with TRBJ2-7; the table names TRBD1, a call not compared with the DNA. TRBV21-1 is flagged as a pseudogene. The CDR3 consists of 16 residues.

The CDR3 sequence is CASSVEGGALGEAQYF. The CDR3 coding sequence is TGCGCCAGCAGTGTTGAAGGGGGGGCTCTGGGCGAGGCCCAGTACTTC. The rearrangement joins TRBV10-1 to TRBJ2-5, with a tentative D call TRBD2 (7 bases). Deletions cut 4 bases from V and 9 bases from J, with 24 bases between. The V gene's germline CDR1 is WNHNN and CDR2 SYGVQD (reference sequence). This CDR3 spans 16 amino acids.

The chain joins TRBV2 to TRBJ1-1, with 9 bases that match TRBD1. V shed 6 bases and J 3 bases; nucleotides not matched to a gene: 8. Germline CDR1 SNHLY, CDR2 FYNNEI. CDR3 size: 15 residues. This CDR3 is CASSARQGVDTEAFF. As DNA, the CDR3 is TGTGCCAGCAGCGCACGACAGGGGGTGGACACTGAAGCTTTCTTT.

This chain connects TRBV29-1 to TRBJ2-5; D could derive from TRBD1 or TRBD2 (5 bases each). CDR1 and CDR2 from the germline V gene are SQVTM and ANQGSEA. The CDR3 runs 13 residues. Trimming left V 3 bases short and J 6 bases short, with 14 bases between. The CDR3 nucleotides are TGCAGCGTTGACGGGACGGGGAAAAAGACCCAGTACTTC. Its translation: CSVDGTGKKTQYF.

Regarding this clone: Within the sample, other DNA sequences also encode this same CDR3. The CDR3 spells CASSLGGVQETQYF. The CDR3 DNA follows: TGCGCCAGCAGCTTGGGCGGGGTACAAGAGACCCAGTACTTC. The rearrangement uses TRBV5-1 and TRBJ2-5, with D possibly matching TRBD2 (6 bases). Germline values: CDR1 SGHRS, CDR2 YFSETQ. V dropped 0 bases and J dropped 2 bases, with 8 bases sitting between them. The CDR3 consists of 14 residues.

This chain links TRBV27 with TRBJ2-3, with 9 bases that match TRBD2. V was clipped by 8 bases and J by 6 bases; unmatched bases: 9. This CDR3 region has 14 residues. Germline CDR1 MNHEY, CDR2 SMNVEV (reference sequence). This chain's CDR3 is CASRRAGGPDTQYF. CDR3 in DNA: TGTGCCAGCCGCCGGGCGGGGGGGCCGGATACGCAGTATTTT.

This clone has only a few counts. V and J are TRBV5-6 and TRBJ1-5; D possibly corresponds to TRBD1 (6 bases). Looked up from germline, CDR1 is SGHDT and CDR2 is YYEEEE. The CDR3 loop spans 16 amino acids. The V end lost 0 bases, the J end lost 4 bases, and 14 bases lay between the germline ends. CDR3 in DNA: TGTGCCAGCAGCTTGGTCCCAGGGGCCGATAATCAGCCCCAGCATTTT. Protein: CASSLVPGADNQPQHF.

The genes are TRBV30 and TRBJ2-7, with D possibly being TRBD1 or TRBD2 (6 bases each). The CDR3 runs to 15 residues. CDR1 is GTSNPN and CDR2 is SVGIG in the germline V gene (reference sequence). Trimming left V 4 bases short and J 2 bases short, with 18 bases between. The CDR3 bases are TGTGCCTGGACCCCCGGAGGGGGGAGGCCCTACGAGCAGTACTTC. This encodes CAWTPGGGRPYEQYF.

The chain links TRBV18 to TRBJ1-2; TRBD1 agrees at 7 bases. The CDR3 has 16 amino acids. CDR1 KGHSH and CDR2 LQKENI come from the germline V gene. Unmatched junction bases numbered 13, after V lost 3 bases and J lost 6 bases. Here the CDR3 reads CASSPLDRSRSNGYTF. The CDR3 coding sequence is TGTGCCAGCTCACCCCTGGACAGGTCGAGGTCGAATGGCTACACCTTC.

The V call is TRBV28, the J call TRBJ2-7; D is possibly TRBD2 (5 bases). This CDR3 has 15 residues. Trimming removed 4 bases from V and 4 bases from J, with 17 bases in between. Per the germline V gene, CDR1 is MDHEN and CDR2 is SYDVKM. CDR3: CASSSSNKRAYEQYF. The DNA for the CDR3 is TGTGCCAGCAGTTCTTCTAACAAGAGGGCATACGAGCAGTACTTC.

The gene calls are TRBV7-9 and TRBJ2-7, with 8 bases identical to TRBD1. V dropped 6 bases and J dropped 2; count of bases not matched to a gene: 12. The CDR3 spans 16 residues. Germline V gives CDR1 SEHNR, CDR2 FQNEAQ (reference sequence). The CDR3 protein is CASRSTGGTQTYEQYF. The CDR3 DNA reads as TGTGCCAGCAGGTCCACAGGGGGGACCCAAACCTACGAGCAGTACTTC.

This clone was seen a few times. The chain's CDR3 is CASSPGLDKQTQYF. The CDR3 DNA reads as TGCGCCAGTTCACCGGGACTAGATAAGCAGACCCAGTACTTC. This chain joins TRBV5-1 and TRBJ2-5; 8 nucleotides agree with TRBD2. CDR1 is SGHRS, CDR2 YFSETQ, per germline. V was clipped by 8 bases and J by 6 bases; unmatched bases: 12. This CDR3 has 14 amino acids.

The rearrangement uses TRBV30 and TRBJ1-4; maybe TRBD1 (5 bases). The V gene lost 3 bases and the J gene lost 3 bases, with 17 bases spanning the gap. CDR1 and CDR2 (germline): GTSNPN, SVGIG (reference sequence). The CDR3 spans 16 residues. The CDR3 loop is CAWRFRGTTSNEKLFF. CDR3 sequence (DNA): TGTGCCTGGAGATTCAGAGGGACCACCTCTAATGAAAAACTGTTTTTT.

Of note for this clone: At the DNA level, this CDR3 is encoded by other sequences in the same sample as well. The rearrangement uses TRBV5-1 and TRBJ1-2; the D is unclear. This CDR3 contains 12 residues. Germline assignment: CDR1 SGHRS and CDR2 YFSETQ. The V end was cut by 3 bases, the J end by 5 bases, with 8 bases between. The CDR3 DNA follows: TGCGCCAGCAGCTCCGAGGGTTATGGCTACACCTTC. It encodes CASSSEGYGYTF.

This clone was recorded many times. The V gene is TRBV12-5, the J gene TRBJ1-4; D is perhaps TRBD1 (6 bases). This CDR3 has 11 residues. The germline gives CDR1 LGHNT, CDR2 FRNRAP. The CDR3, as DNA: TGTGCCCCGGGGGCCCGTGAAAAACTGTTTTTT. Protein product: CAPGAREKLFF.

The chain uses TRBV6-5 and TRBJ2-7, with no clear D. From germline, CDR1 is MNHEY and CDR2 SVGAGI. The CDR3 is made up of 13 amino acids. V shed 4 bases and J shed 3 bases, with 10 bases lying between them. CDR3 in amino acids: CASSLKTDYEQYF. DNA of the CDR3: TGTGCCAGCAGTTTAAAGACTGACTACGAGCAGTACTTC.

This clone was observed a single time. V gene TRBV6-6 combines with J gene TRBJ1-2; 8 bases are shared with TRBD1. CDR1 is MNHNY and CDR2 is SVGAGI in the germline V gene (reference sequence). CDR3 length equals 15 residues. The junction had 8 bases not matched to a gene; V was cut back by 5 bases and J by 3 bases. As DNA, the CDR3 is TGTGCCAGCAGTCGACCAGGACAGGGAGACTATGGCTACACCTTC. Translation gives CASSRPGQGDYGYTF.

This chain links TRBV27 with TRBJ2-5; a possible D gene is TRBD2 (7 bases). The DNA end favors TRBJ2-7, so the J call may be wrong. CDR3 length: 14 amino acids. Germline-derived CDR1 and CDR2 are MNHEY and SMNVEV (reference sequence). This CDR3 is CASSLRGAAYEQYF. The CDR3 coding sequence is TGTGCCAGCAGTTTACGGGGGGCGGCATACGAGCAGTACTTC.

The CDR3 DNA follows: TGTGCCAGCAGCTTACCTACTAGCGCTGTTAATACCGGGGAGCTGTTTTTT. It translates to CASSLPTSAVNTGELFF. The chain is built from TRBV7-2 and TRBJ2-2, with TRBD2 matching over 7 bases. The V and J ends lost 2 bases and 5 bases, in that order; junction bases with no gene match: 11. Looked up from germline, CDR1 is SGHTA and CDR2 is FQGNSA. The CDR3 consists of 17 residues. Combining the CDR3 with reference TRBV7-2 and TRBJ2-2 gives the whole variable domain GAGVSQSPSNKVTEKGKDVELRCDPISGHTALYWYRQSLGQGLEFLIYFQGNSAPDKSGLPSDRFSAERTGGSVSTLTIQRTQQEDSAVYLCASSLPTSAVNTGELFFGEGSRLTVL.

The chain combines TRBV6-4 with TRBJ2-3; D remains unclear. Trimming took off 1 base at V and 2 bases at J, with 13 bases between the two ends. The CDR3 runs to 16 residues. CDR1 is MRHNA, CDR2 SNTAGT, per germline. CDR3 residues: CASSDCAPSFTDTQYF. As DNA, the CDR3 is TGTGCCAGCAGTGACTGTGCACCGAGCTTCACAGATACGCAGTATTTT.

J is TRBJ2-2 and V is TRBV11-3, with D possibly matching TRBD2 (5 bases). Germline values: CDR1 SGHNT, CDR2 YENEEA. V was cut by 5 bases and J by 5 bases, with 12 bases left in between. The CDR3 consists of 14 residues. This chain's CDR3 is CASSPGRSTGELFF. CDR3 DNA sequence: TGTGCCAGCAGCCCTGGGAGATCTACCGGGGAGCTGTTTTTT.

The J gene is TRBJ2-7, the V gene TRBV13, with no clear D. The germline CDR1 and CDR2 sequences are PRHDT and FYEKMQ (reference sequence). There are 15 residues in the CDR3. With 3 bases removed from V and 2 bases from J, the gap between germline ends came to 14 bases. The CDR3, as DNA: TGTGCCAGCAGCTTGGGCTTAGACAAGACCTACGAGCAGTACTTC. Amino acid sequence: CASSLGLDKTYEQYF. The full variable domain, completed using reference TRBV13 and TRBJ2-7, is AAGVIQSPRHLIKEKRETATLKCYPIPRHDTVYWYQQGPGQDPQFLISFYEKMQSDKGSIPDRFSAQQFSDYHSELNMSSLELGDSALYFCASSLGLDKTYEQYFGPGTRLTVT.

Concerning this clone itself: Other nucleotide sequences from this sample produce the same CDR3. The chain uses TRBV5-1 and TRBJ2-7; D is undetermined. The CDR3 contains 12 residues. The V end lost 0 bases, the J end lost 4 bases, and 5 bases lay between the germline ends. In germline, CDR1 is SGHRS, CDR2 YFSETQ. In DNA form, the CDR3 reads TGCGCCAGCAGCTTGGAGGGATACGAGCAGTACTTC. It specifies CASSLEGYEQYF. Together with reference TRBV5-1 and TRBJ2-7, the CDR3 gives the full variable domain: KAGVTQTPRYLIKTRGQQVTLSCSPISGHRSVSWYQQTPGQGLQFLFEYFSETQRNKGNFPGRFSGRQFSNSRSEMNVSTLELGDSALYLCASSLEGYEQYFGPGTRLTVT.